One sample yielded the 13 T cell receptor beta chains listed below, sequenced in a study of cytomegalovirus exposure and HLA in healthy donors. Use of 60 Vbeta and 13 Jbeta primers characterized the PCR. Measured with immunoSEQ multiplex PCR; TCRdb has only the in-frame clones, and not every one. This sample has some 180,000 clones; roughly 85% occur once, and the top ten carry around 2.6%. The sequenced sample consisted of PBMCs. The receptors derive from a man aged 25 to 40 in good health and CMV-seropositive.

In its sample, this clone was seen a few times. The identical CDR3 is also encoded by other nucleotide sequences in the sample. The chain employs TRBV18 and TRBJ1-2; 9 bases match TRBD1. The CDR3 covers 14 residues. Unmatched junction bases numbered 3, after V lost 3 bases and J lost 4 bases. The germline V gene encodes CDR1 KGHSH and CDR2 LQKENI. CDR3 DNA sequence: TGTGCCAGCTCACCTCAGGGACAGGGCTATGGCTACACCTTC. Protein: CASSPQGQGYGYTF.

The chain employs TRBV18 and TRBJ2-1, with 15 nucleotides matching TRBD2. V dropped 3 bases and J dropped 3; count of bases not matched to a gene: 6. Germline CDR1 KGHSH, CDR2 LQKENI. The CDR3 length is 18 residues. CDR3 protein: CASSPRTSGRASYNEQFF. Written as DNA, the CDR3 is TGTGCCAGCTCACCCCGGACTAGCGGGAGGGCCAGCTACAATGAGCAGTTCTTC.

The V gene is TRBV7-3, the J gene TRBJ2-1; weak D call: TRBD2 (6 bases). V lost 2 bases, J lost 0 bases, and 14 bases lay in between. CDR1 and CDR2 (germline): SGHTA, FQGTGA. The CDR3 extends over 17 amino acids. CDR3 amino acids: CASSLAYSGTSYNEQFF. CDR3 DNA sequence: TGTGCCAGCAGCTTAGCCTATAGCGGAACCTCCTACAATGAGCAGTTCTTC.

The gene calls are TRBV18 and TRBJ2-3, with unresolved D. Trimming cost V 4 bases and J 2 bases, with 13 bases left between them. CDR3 length: 15 residues. Germline V gene data show CDR1 as KGHSH and CDR2 as LQKENI. CDR3 loop: CASSLLGRFTDTQYF. The CDR3 nucleotides are TGTGCCAGCTCACTTCTGGGCCGTTTCACAGATACGCAGTATTTT.

CDR3 sequence reads: CASSRLATNTGELFF. CDR3 nucleotides: TGCGCCAGCAGCCGACTAGCGACGAACACCGGGGAGCTGTTTTTT. This chain joins TRBV5-1 and TRBJ2-2; TRBD2 aligns across 8 bases. Unmatched junction bases numbered 2, after V lost 4 bases and J lost 0 bases. This CDR3 has 15 residues. CDR1 is SGHRS and CDR2 is YFSETQ in the germline V gene.

The rearrangement links TRBV7-2 to TRBJ1-1, with D perhaps TRBD1 (5 bases). Trimming cost V 5 bases and J 1 base, with 17 bases left between them. The CDR3 totals 16 residues. Germline CDR1 SGHTA, CDR2 FQGNSA. The CDR3 DNA is TGTGCCAGCAGCCGTCCGATGCAGGGTAGGAACACTGAAGCTTTCTTT. Its protein product is CASSRPMQGRNTEAFF.

The rearrangement uses TRBV25-1 and TRBJ2-1; TRBD2 matches at 8 bases. The junction had 11 bases not matched to a gene; V was cut back by 4 bases and J by 6 bases. The CDR3 is 16 residues long. Per the germline V gene, CDR1 is MGHDK and CDR2 is SYGVNS. The CDR3 is CASSGLGTRIRNEQFF. The CDR3 DNA reads as TGTGCCAGCAGTGGGTTAGGGACTAGAATACGCAATGAGCAGTTCTTC.

This clone was observed a single time. The chain uses TRBV5-1 and TRBJ2-3; 7 bases are shared with TRBD2. The J segment lost 4 bases and the V segment lost 1 base, leaving 21 bases of the junction unmatched. Germline assignment: CDR1 SGHRS and CDR2 YFSETQ. CDR3 size: 20 residues. CDR3 nucleotides: TGCGCCAGCAGCTTGAAGGAGTTTTTAGCGGGTCTCCAAGGGGCAGATACGCAGTATTTT. This translates into CASSLKEFLAGLQGADTQYF.

This chain links TRBV7-2 with TRBJ2-1; TRBD2 agrees at 7 bases. Unmatched junction bases numbered 6, after V lost 1 base and J lost 3 bases. This CDR3 spans 16 amino acids. Per the germline V gene, CDR1 is SGHTA and CDR2 is FQGNSA. CDR3 nucleotides: TGTGCCAGCAGCTTAGTTGTTGGGGACTACTACAATGAGCAGTTCTTC. It encodes CASSLVVGDYYNEQFF. Combining the CDR3 with reference TRBV7-2 and TRBJ2-1 gives the whole variable domain GAGVSQSPSNKVTEKGKDVELRCDPISGHTALYWYRQSLGQGLEFLIYFQGNSAPDKSGLPSDRFSAERTGGSVSTLTIQRTQQEDSAVYLCASSLVVGDYYNEQFFGPGTRLTVL.

The chain has TRBV4-2 and TRBJ2-7; 13 nucleotides match TRBD2. V gave up 0 bases and J gave up 2 bases; unmatched junction bases: 13. Germline V gene lookup returns CDR1 LGHNA and CDR2 YNFKEQ. The length of the CDR3 is 20 residues. CDR3: CASSQEETGGGLAGTYEQYF. The CDR3 nucleotides read TGTGCCAGCAGCCAAGAGGAGACAGGGGGGGGACTAGCGGGAACCTACGAGCAGTACTTC.

J is TRBJ1-4 and V is TRBV7-9; D possibly corresponds to TRBD1 (6 bases). CDR1 and CDR2 from the germline V gene are SEHNR and FQNEAQ (reference sequence). The CDR3 runs 16 residues. The V gene lost 5 bases and the J gene lost 7 bases, with 20 bases spanning the gap. The DNA for the CDR3 is TGTGCCAGCAGCCCCGCCCCAGGGGCGAGGGGTGAAAAACTGTTTTTT. The encoded protein is CASSPAPGARGEKLFF.

V and J are TRBV7-3 and TRBJ2-2; 9 bases match TRBD1. CDR3 length: 15 residues. J gave up 6 bases and V 4 bases, and 6 bases lay outside the gene matches. Germline loops: CDR1 SGHTA, CDR2 FQGTGA. CDR3: CASSYLTGGPGELFF. CDR3 nucleotide sequence: TGTGCCAGCAGCTACTTGACAGGGGGTCCCGGGGAGCTGTTTTTT.

The V call is TRBV5-5, the J call TRBJ2-7; TRBD1 matches at 10 bases. Germline trimming cut 4 bases from V and 5 bases from J; bases unmatched to any gene: 6. The CDR3 runs to 14 residues. CDR1 and CDR2 (germline): SGHKS, YYEKEE (reference sequence). For the CDR3, the DNA is TGTGCCAGCAGCCTCTTCGGGACAGGGGACGAGCAGTACGTC. It yields the protein CASSLFGTGDEQYV.